One and the same sample provided the 19 T cell receptor beta chains below, sequenced in a study of T cells after yellow fever vaccination. Each CDR3 protein gets one entry after TCRdb re-called the 5' RACE reads with MiXCR. The sample contains about 350,000 distinct CDR3 sequences, 11% of which appear only once. The sample was PBMCs, taken on the day of the first yellow fever vaccination. These receptors were collected from a man aged 18 to 35 who received the YFV17D yellow fever vaccine.

The rearrangement joins TRBV7-2 to TRBJ2-1, with D perhaps TRBD2 (6 bases). Germline CDR1 is SGHTA and CDR2 is FQGNSA. This CDR3 comprises 18 residues. The V end was cut by 2 bases, the J end by 0 bases, with 17 bases between. The CDR3 bases are TGTGCCAGCAGCTTACGAGCGGGCGGGATCGACTCCTACAATGAGCAGTTCTTC. Translation gives CASSLRAGGIDSYNEQFF.

The chain recombines TRBV4-3 with TRBJ1-6; 9 positions match TRBD1. CDR3 length: 15 amino acids. CDR1 and CDR2 from the germline V gene are LGHNA and YSLEER. The trim removed 4 bases at V and 10 bases at J, leaving 8 bases unmatched. CDR3 residues: CASSPSDRGGSPLHF. The CDR3, as DNA: TGCGCCAGCAGCCCATCGGACAGGGGTGGCTCACCCCTCCACTTT.

The chain joins TRBV4-3 to TRBJ2-3; TRBD2 agrees at 9 bases. The ends lost 1 base at V and 6 bases at J; junction bases unmatched: 8. The CDR3 is 16 amino acids. The germline gives CDR1 LGHNA, CDR2 YSLEER. This CDR3 is CASSQGRGGGADTQYF. CDR3 nucleotide sequence: TGCGCCAGCAGCCAAGGGCGGGGCGGGGGGGCGGATACGCAGTATTTT.

This clonotype showed up just a few times. The rearrangement links TRBV6-1 to TRBJ1-2; D gene ambiguous. Germline CDR1 and CDR2: MNHNS and SASEGT. CDR3 length equals 14 residues. With 8 bases removed from V and 6 bases from J, the gap between germline ends came to 19 bases. Here the CDR3 reads CASGRLPTANGYTF. CDR3 nucleotide sequence: TGTGCCAGCGGGCGGCTCCCTACGGCCAATGGCTACACCTTC.

This clonotype was counted only a few times. The V gene is TRBV5-5, the J gene TRBJ2-7, with TRBD2 matching over 7 bases. CDR1 and CDR2 (germline): SGHKS, YYEKEE (reference sequence). V trimming: 3 bases; J trimming: 6 bases; junction bases outside the gene matches: 9. The CDR3 is 14 residues long. The CDR3 nucleotides are TGTGCCAGCAGCTCACAGGTGGGGGGGAGCGAGCAGTACTTC. Its protein product is CASSSQVGGSEQYF.

This clonotype showed up just a few times. The rearrangement uses TRBV29-1 and TRBJ2-3, with unresolved D. Trimming removed 5 bases at V and 4 bases at J, with 7 bases between. The CDR3 spans 11 residues. Germline CDR1 and CDR2: SQVTM and ANQGSEA. The CDR3 DNA follows: TGCAGCGTTAGGGAAGCAGATACGCAGTATTTT. Amino acid sequence: CSVREADTQYF.

The CDR3: CASSGWDRGPYEQYF. In DNA, the CDR3 is TGTGCCAGCAGCGGATGGGACAGGGGGCCGTACGAGCAGTACTTC. The chain has TRBV5-5 and TRBJ2-7, with 12 bases aligning to TRBD1. Germline values: CDR1 SGHKS, CDR2 YYEKEE (reference sequence). J was trimmed by 4 bases and V by 4 bases; bases with no gene match: 6. This CDR3 spans 15 amino acids.

This clonotype showed up just a few times. The chain couples TRBV28 to TRBJ2-5; no reliable D call. The CDR3 sequence is 14 residues long. Deletions cut 3 bases from V and 4 bases from J, with 12 bases between. CDR1 MDHEN and CDR2 SYDVKM come from the germline V gene. The CDR3 reads CASSFDTGRETQYF. DNA for the CDR3: TGTGCCAGCAGTTTTGATACGGGCAGAGAGACCCAGTACTTC.

This clonotype showed up just a few times. The chain is built from TRBV5-6 and TRBJ1-1; maybe TRBD1 (6 bases). Germline V gene lookup returns CDR1 SGHDT and CDR2 YYEEEE. V was pared by 5 bases and J by 5 bases, with 13 bases between. The CDR3 has 13 amino acids. The CDR3 DNA reads as TGTGCCAGCAGATCTACAGGGTTTACTGAAGCTTTCTTT. It specifies CASRSTGFTEAFF. Using reference TRBV5-6 and TRBJ1-1 for the parts outside the CDR3, the full variable domain is DAGVTQSPTHLIKTRGQQVTLRCSPKSGHDTVSWYQQALGQGPQFIFQYYEEEERQRGNFPDRFSGHQFPNYSSELNVNALLLGDSALYLCASRSTGFTEAFFGQGTRLTVV.

This clonotype was counted between two and nine times. The CDR3 DNA reads as TGTGCCAGCAGCCAGGGACAAAAAAGGTGGCACTATGGCTACACCTTC. It is translated as CASSQGQKRWHYGYTF. The chain joins TRBV12-3 or TRBV12-4 to TRBJ1-2, with D possibly matching TRBD1 (6 bases). V was cut by 6 bases and J by 3 bases, with 20 bases left in between. The CDR3 spans 16 residues.

This clonotype was seen many times. The chain links TRBV12-3 or TRBV12-4 to TRBJ1-1; D ambiguous. This CDR3 contains 13 residues. The ends were cut back, 3 bases at V and 0 bases at J, with 5 bases in the middle. In DNA form, the CDR3 reads TGTGCCAGCAGTTTTAGGATGAACACTGAAGCTTTCTTT. As protein: CASSFRMNTEAFF.

This clonotype was detected only a few times. The chain joins TRBV7-2 to TRBJ2-3; D call uncertain. The V gene lost 5 bases and the J gene lost 2 bases, with 11 bases spanning the gap. Per germline, CDR1 SGHTA and CDR2 FQGNSA. The CDR3 is 14 amino acids. In DNA form, the CDR3 reads TGTGCCAGCAGCCTGGATGTGGACACAGATACGCAGTATTTT. Translated: CASSLDVDTDTQYF.

The genes are TRBV20-1 and TRBJ1-1, with D maybe TRBD1 (5 bases). This CDR3 comprises 13 residues. The germline gives CDR1 DFQATT, CDR2 SNEGSKA (reference sequence). V lost 3 bases and J lost 0, with 8 bases in between. The CDR3 sequence: CSASGGMNTEAFF. The CDR3 region has the DNA TGCAGTGCTAGCGGGGGTATGAACACTGAAGCTTTCTTT.

This clonotype was picked up a small number of times. J is TRBJ1-5 and V is TRBV7-2, with D unresolved. V was pared by 5 bases and J by 3 bases, with 14 bases between. Germline V gene sequence: CDR1 SGHTA, CDR2 FQGNSA. CDR3 length: 15 amino acids. The CDR3 coding sequence is TGTGCCAGCAGCCCAGACACGGGATTCAATCAGCCCCAGCATTTT. Its translation is CASSPDTGFNQPQHF. The full variable domain, completed using reference TRBV7-2 and TRBJ1-5, is GAGVSQSPSNKVTEKGKDVELRCDPISGHTALYWYRQSLGQGLEFLIYFQGNSAPDKSGLPSDRFSAERTGGSVSTLTIQRTQQEDSAVYLCASSPDTGFNQPQHFGDGTRLSIL.

The rearrangement joins TRBV27 to TRBJ1-2; 9 bases map to TRBD1. From germline, CDR1 is MNHEY and CDR2 SMNVEV (reference sequence). With V trimmed by 4 bases and J by 7 bases, 10 bases remained unmatched. This CDR3 has 15 amino acids. As DNA, the CDR3 is TGTGCCAGCAGTTACCGGACAGGGGCCAGAGGTGGCTACACCTTC. It specifies CASSYRTGARGGYTF.

There are a few counts of this clonotype. The chain uses TRBV5-1 and TRBJ2-5; the D is unclear. Germline CDR1 reads SGHRS; CDR2 reads YFSETQ. This CDR3 spans 12 amino acids. V was pared by 7 bases and J by 4 bases, with 11 bases between. The CDR3 protein is CASGGFRETQYF. CDR3 DNA sequence: TGCGCCAGCGGTGGATTTCGAGAGACCCAGTACTTC. The whole variable domain, filled in from reference TRBV5-1 and TRBJ2-5, reads KAGVTQTPRYLIKTRGQQVTLSCSPISGHRSVSWYQQTPGQGLQFLFEYFSETQRNKGNFPGRFSGRQFSNSRSEMNVSTLELGDSALYLCASGGFRETQYFGPGTRLLVL.

The rearrangement joins TRBV12-3 or TRBV12-4 to TRBJ1-2; the D gene is possibly TRBD1 (5 bases). This CDR3 region has 14 residues. V was cut by 4 bases and J by 4 bases, with 13 bases left in between. The CDR3 reads CASSWDPRGYGYTF. Here the CDR3 DNA reads TGTGCCAGCAGTTGGGACCCGCGTGGCTATGGCTACACCTTC.

This clonotype was found a few times. This chain uses TRBV9 with TRBJ2-1; D is possibly TRBD1 or TRBD2 (5 bases each). The CDR3 loop spans 16 amino acids. CDR1 is SGDLS, CDR2 YYNGEE, per germline. With 0 bases removed from V and 8 bases from J, the gap between germline ends came to 18 bases. CDR3 amino acids: CASSVGPTGAWDEQFF. The CDR3 DNA reads TGTGCCAGCAGCGTAGGACCCACCGGGGCGTGGGATGAGCAGTTCTTC.

This clonotype was detected ten times or more. CDR3 amino acids: CSVGGLAGFALHNEQFF. CDR3 bases: TGCAGCGTTGGGGGACTAGCGGGGTTCGCCCTCCACAATGAGCAGTTCTTC. V usage is TRBV29-1 and J usage is TRBJ2-1; 13 nucleotides align to TRBD2. Germline trimming cut 4 bases from V and 5 bases from J; bases unmatched to any gene: 11. This CDR3 contains 17 residues. Per the germline V gene, CDR1 is SQVTM and CDR2 is ANQGSEA.